This T cell receptor beta chain stems from a study of blood T cell repertoires in COVID-19. Study in general: COVID-19 samples, acute and convalescent, were from the United States, Italy and Spain. PBMCs, B-cell-depleted T cells, or T cells provided the cDNA or gDNA that made up the material.

Original processing notes: Scientists estimated how many nucleated cells there were by amplifying reference gene primers. The data were produced by immunoSEQ multiplex PCR, yet TCRdb's version contains in-frame clones alone and is incomplete. That table is the source of V, J and clone size, and D and trimming were worked out from the DNA. The sample has under 45,000 clones; around four fifths are singletons. The CDR3 totals 15 residues. The V and J ends lost 4 bases and 4 bases, in that order; junction bases with no gene match: 4. Germline CDR1 is MNHEY and CDR2 is SVGAGI. The receptor was derived from a man in his forties or fifties with active COVID-19. J is TRBJ2-6 and V is TRBV6-5, with 7 bases lining up with TRBD1. Sequenced input: peripheral blood. The DNA of the CDR3 is TGTGCCAGCAGTTCAGGGGGAACCGGGGCCAACGTCCTGACTTTC. This codes for CASSSGGTGANVLTF.